Listed below are T cell receptor beta chains from one sample, sequenced in a study of blood T cell repertoires in COVID-19. Clones were read by immunoSEQ multiplex PCR, and TCRdb kept only the in-frame ones, dropping some. In the table there are roughly 410,000 clones, roughly 90% of which are singletons. The sample comprised peripheral blood. The origin of the receptors is a man aged 35-49 years with acute or convalescent COVID-19. Both conserved end residues are part of each CDR3. D genes are given only for firm matches. The size of a clone is reported for some rows only, either as once, few or many, or as a class for expanded clones.

j_gene: TRBJ1-1
d_gene: -
v_gene: TRBV5-8
abundance: -
CDR3aa: CATQTGMNTEAFF
CDR3nt: TGTGCCACCCAAACAGGGATGAACACTGAAGCTTTCTTT

j_gene: TRBJ1-1
d_gene: TRBD1
v_gene: TRBV6-5
abundance: once
CDR3aa: CASSYSTGGDTEAFF
CDR3nt: TGTGCCAGCAGTTACTCGACAGGGGGGGACACTGAAGCTTTCTTT

j_gene: TRBJ1-1
d_gene: -
v_gene: TRBV7-8
abundance: -
CDR3aa: CASSLGVIGTEAFF
CDR3nt: TGTGCCAGCAGCTTAGGTGTAATCGGTACTGAAGCTTTCTTT

j_gene: TRBJ2-7
d_gene: TRBD1
v_gene: TRBV6-5
abundance: -
CDR3aa: CASSYWDSRSGEQYF
CDR3nt: TGTGCCAGCAGTTACTGGGACAGCCGGAGTGGCGAGCAGTACTTC

j_gene: TRBJ1-1
d_gene: -
v_gene: TRBV6-2/TRBV6-3
abundance: -
CDR3aa: CASSYLAVARNTEAFF
CDR3nt: TGTGCCAGCAGTTACCTGGCAGTCGCCCGGAACACTGAAGCTTTCTTT

j_gene: TRBJ2-5
d_gene: TRBD1
v_gene: TRBV5-1
abundance: -
CDR3aa: CASSLDPGGRGETQYF
CDR3nt: TGCGCCAGCAGCTTGGATCCAGGGGGCAGGGGAGAGACCCAGTACTTC

j_gene: TRBJ1-4
d_gene: TRBD1
v_gene: TRBV19
abundance: few
CDR3aa: CASSVTGGQEKLFF
CDR3nt: TGTGCCAGTAGTGTAACAGGGGGCCAAGAAAAACTGTTTTTT

j_gene: TRBJ1-6
d_gene: -
v_gene: TRBV6-5
abundance: -
CDR3aa: CASRQQGRFSPLHF
CDR3nt: TGTGCCAGCAGACAACAGGGACGTTTTTCACCCCTCCACTTT

j_gene: TRBJ1-1
d_gene: -
v_gene: TRBV4-2
abundance: -
CDR3aa: CASSQDRRRDTEAFF
CDR3nt: TGTGCCAGCAGCCAAGATAGGAGGAGGGACACTGAAGCTTTCTTT

j_gene: TRBJ2-2
d_gene: -
v_gene: TRBV30
abundance: -
CDR3aa: CAWSKSDTGELFF
CDR3nt: TGTGCCTGGAGTAAGTCGGACACCGGGGAGCTGTTTTTT